This TCR beta chain emerged from a study of T cells after yellow fever vaccination. Study-level points and caveats: Reappearance after the booster was observed for most primary-vaccination clones (around 95% CD4, almost 90% CD8). By day 5 rather than day 15, the secondary response had peaked, though it was weaker. A small proportion of clonotypes was detected in both the CD4 and CD8 compartments. Bulk-population clonotypes that are abundant could appear as contaminants in FACS-sorted repertoires.

A single record per CDR3 protein comes from TCRdb applying MiXCR to the 5' RACE reads. Seen here are about 430,000 distinct CDR3 sequences, over 15% observed once, and the top ten hold over 15%. Germline trimming cut 5 bases from V and 1 base from J; bases unmatched to any gene: 7. This CDR3 has 16 amino acids. CDR1 and CDR2 (germline): MNHNY, SVGAGI (reference sequence). This clonotype was observed a few times. The antigen is undetermined. The receptor comes from a man aged 18-30 years who received the YFV17D yellow fever vaccine. The sequencing used PBMCs, collected before the yellow fever booster vaccination. This chain joins TRBV6-6 and TRBJ1-5, with TRBD1 matching over 8 bases. CDR3 residues: CASSIRTGTSNQPQHF. The CDR3 DNA reads as TGTGCCAGCAGTATTAGGACAGGGACAAGCAATCAGCCCCAGCATTTT.